The 16 T cell receptor beta chains given below trace back to one sample, sequenced in a study of cytomegalovirus exposure and HLA in healthy donors. Method: immunoSEQ multiplex PCR; TCRdb's copy keeps in-frame clones and lacks some. The sample records some 170,000 clones, around nine tenths being singletons. The sequenced sample was PBMCs. The receptors derive from a man aged 18 to 30 in good health and CMV-seropositive.

The chain links TRBV29-1 to TRBJ2-3, with a weak D call TRBD1 (6 bases). V lost 7 bases, J lost 3 bases, and 17 bases lay in between. This CDR3 has 14 amino acids. From germline, CDR1 is SQVTM and CDR2 ANQGSEA. The CDR3 DNA sequence: TGCAGCGGGGAGAGGGGGAGTGTTACAGATACGCAGTATTTT. Its protein product is CSGERGSVTDTQYF.

The sample holds one count of this clone. The rearrangement uses TRBV6-5 and TRBJ1-5; D is unresolved. Germline loops: CDR1 MNHEY, CDR2 SVGAGI. V was pared by 2 bases and J by 3 bases, with 8 bases between. The CDR3 runs 14 residues. The chain's CDR3 is CASSYGGNNQPQHF. The CDR3 coding sequence is TGTGCCAGCAGTTACGGCGGGAACAATCAGCCCCAGCATTTT.

This clone was observed a few times. V is TRBV6-6 and J is TRBJ2-7, with TRBD1 identical over 9 bases. The CDR3 consists of 14 residues. Germline V gene sequence: CDR1 MNHNY, CDR2 SVGAGI (reference sequence). With 6 bases clipped from V and 0 bases from J, the junction kept 3 bases outside the gene matches. The CDR3 DNA sequence: TGTGCCAGCAGATGGACAGGGGACTCCTACGAGCAGTACTTC. It encodes CASRWTGDSYEQYF.

About this clone itself: The junction departs from germline at one end; a sequencing error may be responsible. The J gene is TRBJ2-1, the V gene TRBV6-5; 12 nucleotides agree with TRBD2. The CDR3 is 15 amino acids. CDR1 MNHEY and CDR2 SVGAGI come from the germline V gene. The CDR3 sequence is CASSYSASGGAVLLF. The CDR3 DNA sequence: TGTGCCAGCAGTTACTCGGCTAGCGGGGGGGCCGTTTTGCTCTTC.

This clone was observed a handful of times. V usage is TRBV28 and J usage is TRBJ2-1; TRBD1 is a possible D gene (6 bases). V gave up 8 bases and J gave up 10 bases, with 15 bases separating them. The CDR3 is 12 amino acids. Germline V lookup: CDR1 MDHEN, CDR2 SYDVKM. CDR3 protein: CASRQVIGEQFF. CDR3 coding DNA: TGTGCCAGCCGACAGGTAATCGGAGAGCAGTTCTTC.

The chain is built from TRBV9 and TRBJ1-5, with 9 bases matching TRBD1. This CDR3 has 15 residues. The germline gives CDR1 SGDLS, CDR2 YYNGEE. The ends lost 0 bases at V and 7 bases at J; junction bases unmatched: 5. CDR3 bases: TGTGCCAGCAGCGTAGGGGGACAGGGCATACAGCCCCAGCATTTT. This encodes CASSVGGQGIQPQHF.

The J gene is TRBJ2-7, the V gene TRBV13; a possible D gene is TRBD1 (6 bases). Germline CDR1 and CDR2: PRHDT and FYEKMQ (reference sequence). This CDR3 region has 15 residues. V dropped 5 bases and J dropped 2 bases, with 16 bases sitting between them. The CDR3 region has the DNA TGTGCCAGCAGCCCTGCAAGGGGGAAAACCTACGAGCAGTACTTC. It translates to CASSPARGKTYEQYF.

The chain recombines TRBV7-2 with TRBJ2-7, with no clear D. Trimming pared 5 bases from V and 5 bases from J, leaving 7 bases between. The CDR3 spans 11 residues. The germline CDR1 and CDR2 sequences are SGHTA and FQGNSA. CDR3 residues: CASSPSNEQYF. The CDR3 nucleotides are TGTGCCAGCAGCCCCAGTAACGAGCAGTACTTC.

The chain combines TRBV18 with TRBJ1-5; the D gene is possibly TRBD1 (6 bases). Trimming stripped 3 bases from V and 0 bases from J, with 18 bases between. This CDR3 comprises 18 residues. CDR1 is KGHSH, CDR2 LQKENI, per germline. Here the CDR3 DNA reads TGTGCCAGCTCACCGGGGGACATTAGGGAACGTAGCAATCAGCCCCAGCATTTT. It is translated as CASSPGDIRERSNQPQHF.

This chain joins TRBV11-2 and TRBJ2-3, with 7 positions matching TRBD2. Trimming took 8 bases from V and 5 from J; bases not matched to a gene: 4. CDR3 length equals 12 residues. CDR1 and CDR2 (germline): SGHAT, FQNNGV. This CDR3 reads CASRGGEDTQYF. In nucleotides, the CDR3 is TGTGCCAGCCGTGGGGGGGAAGATACGCAGTATTTT. The whole variable domain, remainder taken from reference TRBV11-2 and TRBJ2-3, is EAGVAQSPRYKIIEKRQSVAFWCNPISGHATLYWYQQILGQGPKLLIQFQNNGVVDDSQLPKDRFSAERLKGVDSTLKIQPAKLEDSAVYLCASRGGEDTQYFGPGTRLTVL.

The count of this clone is one. The chain is built from TRBV9 and TRBJ2-3, with TRBD1 as a possible D gene (5 bases). Trimming shortened V by 4 bases and J by 4 bases, and 19 bases separated the two germline ends. This CDR3 region has 16 residues. Germline values: CDR1 SGDLS, CDR2 YYNGEE. The CDR3, as DNA: TGTGCCAGCAGCCCAAGGGTAGGGGTTATCTCAGATACGCAGTATTTT. This translates into CASSPRVGVISDTQYF.

The chain employs TRBV9 and TRBJ2-1, with 11 bases fitting TRBD1. V lost 0 bases to trimming and J lost 8 bases; unmatched junction nucleotides: 4. Germline values: CDR1 SGDLS, CDR2 YYNGEE. The CDR3 spans 15 residues. CDR3 amino acids: CASSVGTGGPDEQFF. The CDR3 nucleotides are TGTGCCAGCAGCGTAGGGACAGGGGGCCCGGATGAGCAGTTCTTC.

The CDR3 region is CASTWGRSTGELFF. In DNA, the CDR3 is TGTGCCAGCACATGGGGGCGAAGCACCGGGGAGCTGTTTTTT. This chain links TRBV2 with TRBJ2-2, with D tentatively TRBD1 (6 bases). Germline CDR1 is SNHLY and CDR2 is FYNNEI. The V end lost 7 bases, the J end lost 4 bases, and 13 bases lay between the germline ends. The CDR3 has 14 amino acids.

This chain joins TRBV27 and TRBJ1-1, with 10 positions matching TRBD1. This CDR3 has 16 amino acids. The V gene's germline CDR1 is MNHEY and CDR2 SMNVEV (reference sequence). The V gene end was trimmed by 5 bases and the J gene end by 6 bases; junction bases not matched to a gene: 12. Here the CDR3 DNA reads TGTGCCAGCAGTCCTTTTAGACAGGGGGCGCGCGCTGAAGCTTTCTTT. Protein product: CASSPFRQGARAEAFF.

The rearrangement links TRBV25-1 to TRBJ2-5, with D perhaps TRBD1 (5 bases). Per the germline V gene, CDR1 is MGHDK and CDR2 is SYGVNS. V lost 7 bases to trimming and J lost 5 bases, with 17 bases between them. The CDR3 loop spans 14 amino acids. CDR3 nucleotides: TGTGCCAGCACTCCCGGGCAGGGTTCCGAGACCCAGTACTTC. Translation gives CASTPGQGSETQYF.

V gene TRBV11-2 combines with J gene TRBJ2-5, with D perhaps matching TRBD2 (5 bases). Trimming left V 0 bases short and J 5 bases short, with 13 bases between. Germline loops: CDR1 SGHAT, CDR2 FQNNGV. The CDR3 runs 15 residues. For the CDR3, the DNA is TGTGCCAGCAGCTTAGATTTTGAGGGCCTGGAGACCCAGTACTTC. Translating it yields CASSLDFEGLETQYF. Variable domain in full (rest from reference TRBV11-2 and TRBJ2-5): EAGVAQSPRYKIIEKRQSVAFWCNPISGHATLYWYQQILGQGPKLLIQFQNNGVVDDSQLPKDRFSAERLKGVDSTLKIQPAKLEDSAVYLCASSLDFEGLETQYFGPGTRLLVL.